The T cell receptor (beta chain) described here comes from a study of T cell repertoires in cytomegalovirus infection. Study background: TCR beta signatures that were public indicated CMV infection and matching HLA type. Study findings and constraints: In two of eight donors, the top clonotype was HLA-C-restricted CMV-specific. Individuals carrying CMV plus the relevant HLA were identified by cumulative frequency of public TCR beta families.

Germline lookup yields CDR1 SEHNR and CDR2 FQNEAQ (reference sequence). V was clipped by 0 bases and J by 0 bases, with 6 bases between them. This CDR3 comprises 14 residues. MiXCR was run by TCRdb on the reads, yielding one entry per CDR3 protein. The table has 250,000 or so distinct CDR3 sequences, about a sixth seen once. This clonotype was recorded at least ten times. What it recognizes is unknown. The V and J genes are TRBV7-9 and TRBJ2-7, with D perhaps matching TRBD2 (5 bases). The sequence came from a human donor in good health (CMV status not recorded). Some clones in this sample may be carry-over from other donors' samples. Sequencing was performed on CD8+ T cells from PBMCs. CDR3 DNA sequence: TGTGCCAGCAGCTTAGCGGGAGTCTCCTACGAGCAGTACTTC. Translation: CASSLAGVSYEQYF.